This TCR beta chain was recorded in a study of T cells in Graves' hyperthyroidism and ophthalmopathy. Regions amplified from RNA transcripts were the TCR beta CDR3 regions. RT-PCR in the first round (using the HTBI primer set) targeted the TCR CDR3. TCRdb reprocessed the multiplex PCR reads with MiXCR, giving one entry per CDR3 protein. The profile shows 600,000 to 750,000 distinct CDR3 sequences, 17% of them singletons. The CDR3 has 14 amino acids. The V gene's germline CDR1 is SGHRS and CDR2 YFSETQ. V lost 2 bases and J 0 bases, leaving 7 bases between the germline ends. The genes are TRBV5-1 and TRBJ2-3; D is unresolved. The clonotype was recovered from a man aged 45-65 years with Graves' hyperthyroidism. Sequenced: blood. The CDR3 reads CASSFERSTDTQYF. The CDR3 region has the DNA TGCGCCAGCAGCTTCGAACGGAGCACAGATACGCAGTATTTT.